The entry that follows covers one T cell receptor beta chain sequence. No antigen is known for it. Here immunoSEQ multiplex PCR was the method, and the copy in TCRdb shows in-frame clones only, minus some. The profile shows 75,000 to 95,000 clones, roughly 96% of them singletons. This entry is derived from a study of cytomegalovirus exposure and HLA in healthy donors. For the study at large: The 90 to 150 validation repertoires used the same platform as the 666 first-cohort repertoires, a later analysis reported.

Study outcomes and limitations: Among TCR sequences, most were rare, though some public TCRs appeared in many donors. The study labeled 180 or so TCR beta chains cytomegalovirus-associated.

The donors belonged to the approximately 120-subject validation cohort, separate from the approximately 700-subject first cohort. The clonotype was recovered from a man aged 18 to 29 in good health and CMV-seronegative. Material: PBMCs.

The CDR3 region is CAWRQKNYGYTF. CDR3 sequence (DNA): TGTGCCTGGAGACAGAAAAACTATGGCTACACCTTC. The rearrangement joins TRBV30 to TRBJ1-2; D gene ambiguous. CDR3 length equals 12 residues. The germline V gene encodes CDR1 GTSNPN and CDR2 SVGIG (reference sequence). Deletions cut 3 bases from V and 2 bases from J, with 7 bases between.